This is a list of T cell receptor beta chains from one sample in a study of T cells expressing NK-cell markers. Using the 5' RACE reads, TCRdb records one entry per CDR3 protein without DNA. The sample holds approximately 380,000 distinct CDR3 sequences. Sequenced material: blood T cells: a sorted CD56 or NKG2C T cell subset, CD4+ or CD8+ T cells, or bulk PBMC T cells (not recorded which). The receptor source for this set is a man aged 18 to 69 in good health. CDR3s include the opening cysteine and the closing phenylalanine or tryptophan. Fields, in order: J gene, V gene, CDR3 protein.

j_gene: TRBJ1-5
v_gene: TRBV30
CDR3aa: CAWRRQGHQPQHF

j_gene: TRBJ2-2
v_gene: TRBV7-8
CDR3aa: CASSKGLAGGGELFF

j_gene: TRBJ1-2
v_gene: TRBV3-1
CDR3aa: CASSQGATEGYTF

j_gene: TRBJ2-3
v_gene: TRBV7-2
CDR3aa: CASSLFWGNTDTQYF

j_gene: TRBJ2-1
v_gene: TRBV20-1
CDR3aa: CSAPTVGGVGSYNEQFF

j_gene: TRBJ1-1
v_gene: TRBV29-1
CDR3aa: CSVGNSKEAFF

j_gene: TRBJ2-2
v_gene: TRBV28
CDR3aa: CASSFSSLAGPGTGELFF

j_gene: TRBJ2-6
v_gene: TRBV7-9
CDR3aa: CASSLGTGGPRANVLTF

j_gene: TRBJ2-2
v_gene: TRBV5-1
CDR3aa: CASRPGGGEVGELFF

j_gene: TRBJ2-1
v_gene: TRBV7-8
CDR3aa: CASSSDREKQFF

j_gene: TRBJ2-5
v_gene: TRBV28
CDR3aa: CASSLVQGTQYF

j_gene: TRBJ2-3
v_gene: TRBV5-1
CDR3aa: CASRSLLGAGADTQYF

j_gene: TRBJ2-5
v_gene: TRBV6-1
CDR3aa: CASSRQGLDQETQYF

j_gene: TRBJ2-1
v_gene: TRBV6-2/TRBV6-3
CDR3aa: CASSYQPLPRSNEQFF

j_gene: TRBJ1-4
v_gene: TRBV7-6
CDR3aa: CASSHGQTNEKLFF

j_gene: TRBJ2-5
v_gene: TRBV19
CDR3aa: CASSPERGVETQYF

j_gene: TRBJ2-7
v_gene: TRBV20-1
CDR3aa: CSAFGQEGAYEQYF

j_gene: TRBJ2-7
v_gene: TRBV2
CDR3aa: CASSGFRDSEGSYF

j_gene: TRBJ1-4
v_gene: TRBV29-1
CDR3aa: CSARQGSNEKLFF

j_gene: TRBJ2-7
v_gene: TRBV20-1
CDR3aa: CSARGGSGHFEQYF

j_gene: TRBJ2-2
v_gene: TRBV20-1
CDR3aa: CSVFRGETGELFF

j_gene: TRBJ1-5
v_gene: TRBV20-1
CDR3aa: CSASGQGFSNQPQHF

j_gene: TRBJ2-3
v_gene: TRBV5-1
CDR3aa: CASSADLAGGPDTQYF

j_gene: TRBJ2-3
v_gene: TRBV11-3
CDR3aa: CASSPDYLPDTQYF

j_gene: TRBJ2-4
v_gene: TRBV2
CDR3aa: CASSDPGGNIQYF

j_gene: TRBJ1-2
v_gene: TRBV6-5
CDR3aa: CASSYVGVGGGYTF

j_gene: TRBJ2-5
v_gene: TRBV6-1
CDR3aa: CASSVLGETQYF

j_gene: TRBJ2-7
v_gene: TRBV4-1
CDR3aa: CASSQDPSGGTYEQYF

j_gene: TRBJ2-1
v_gene: TRBV29-1
CDR3aa: CSVEKGLAGGAYNEQFF

j_gene: TRBJ1-2
v_gene: TRBV5-4
CDR3aa: CASSSDRFSYGYTF

j_gene: TRBJ1-2
v_gene: TRBV3-1
CDR3aa: CASSQDRRAGYTF

j_gene: TRBJ2-2
v_gene: TRBV7-8
CDR3aa: CASSARKDRNTGELFF

j_gene: TRBJ2-1
v_gene: TRBV7-2
CDR3aa: CASSLRLIRRGHNEQFF

j_gene: TRBJ2-3
v_gene: TRBV6-5
CDR3aa: CASSYAGSVSTDTQYF

j_gene: TRBJ1-2
v_gene: TRBV12-3/TRBV12-4
CDR3aa: CASSLEGSGPRTAGYTF